The 23 T cell receptor beta chains below all came from one sample that was sequenced in a study of shared clonotypes between healthy human individuals. Profiling relied on immunoSEQ multiplex PCR, and the TCRdb table lists in-frame clones only, not all of them. Of some 530,000 clones listed, more than 75% were seen once; the top ten hold around 11%. Sequencing input: PBMCs. These receptors originate from a woman in her thirties or forties in good health. Some clones in this sample may be carry-over from other donors' samples.

This clone occurred a few times. V and J are TRBV30 and TRBJ2-3, with D possibly TRBD1 on 5 matching bases. The V gene's germline CDR1 is GTSNPN and CDR2 SVGIG (reference sequence). This CDR3 has 20 residues. V was pared by 0 bases and J by 0 bases, with 25 bases between. CDR3: CAWSVPQGWRFGSSTDTQYF. CDR3 nucleotides: TGTGCCTGGAGTGTACCGCAGGGATGGCGTTTTGGATCTAGCACAGATACGCAGTATTTT.

This clone has only one observation. This chain uses TRBV23-1 with TRBJ2-7; D gene unclear. TRBV23-1 is an ORF, with its function uncertain. The V end was cut by 6 bases, the J end by 2 bases, with 14 bases between. CDR3 length: 14 amino acids. CDR3 in DNA: TGCGCCAGCAGCCGAGGAAGGGCCGCCTACGAGCAGTACTTC. The encoded protein is CASSRGRAAYEQYF.

This clone occurred once. V usage is TRBV20-1 and J usage is TRBJ2-1, with a possible D match to TRBD2 (5 bases). The CDR3 is 11 amino acids. V was shortened by 6 bases and J by 9 bases, with 12 bases between the two germline ends. Germline assignment: CDR1 DFQATT and CDR2 SNEGSKA (reference sequence). The CDR3 reads CSAIASSEQFF. The CDR3 bases are TGCAGTGCCATTGCTAGCAGTGAGCAGTTCTTC.

The V and J genes are TRBV6-5 and TRBJ2-2, with D unclear. Germline loops: CDR1 MNHEY, CDR2 SVGAGI. The CDR3 contains 16 residues. V was cut by 0 bases and J by 2 bases, with 10 bases left in between. Here the CDR3 DNA reads TGTGCCAGCAGTTACTCTAGCCGAATAAACACCGGGGAGCTGTTTTTT. Protein product: CASSYSSRINTGELFF.

In its sample, this clone was seen once. The J gene is TRBJ1-3, the V gene TRBV4-1; a possible D gene is TRBD1 (5 bases). Deletions cut 0 bases from V and 0 bases from J, with 12 bases between. CDR3 size: 17 residues. CDR1 and CDR2 (germline): MGHRA, YSYEKL. CDR3 in DNA: TGCGCCAGCAGCCAAGAGGGGCACGGATTCTCTGGAAACACCATATATTTT. Protein sequence: CASSQEGHGFSGNTIYF.

This chain connects TRBV4-1 to TRBJ2-6; no reliable D call. This CDR3 spans 16 amino acids. Trimming stripped 0 bases from V and 0 bases from J, with 6 bases between. The germline V gene has CDR1 MGHRA and CDR2 YSYEKL. The CDR3 region has the DNA TGCGCCAGCAGCCAAGAAGTCGGCTCTGGGGCCAACGTCCTGACTTTC. It specifies CASSQEVGSGANVLTF.

V is TRBV29-1 and J is TRBJ2-2; possibly TRBD1 for D (6 bases). Per the germline V gene, CDR1 is SQVTM and CDR2 is ANQGSEA. The CDR3 totals 13 residues. V lost 3 bases, J lost 5 bases, and 10 bases lay in between. The DNA of the CDR3 is TGCAGCGTTGATGAACAGGGAACCGGGGAGCTGTTTTTT. This encodes CSVDEQGTGELFF.

The chain links TRBV9 to TRBJ2-3; no definite D call. Per germline, CDR1 SGDLS and CDR2 YYNGEE. With 4 bases removed from V and 1 base from J, the gap between germline ends came to 10 bases. CDR3 length: 14 amino acids. The CDR3 region has the DNA TGTGCCAGCAGCCCGGCCGGTGGCACAGATACGCAGTATTTT. Its protein is CASSPAGGTDTQYF.

V gene TRBV7-6 combines with J gene TRBJ2-5; D not resolved. Germline-derived CDR1 and CDR2 are SGHVS and FNYEAQ. V shed 7 bases and J shed 0 bases, with 15 bases lying between them. The CDR3 runs 15 residues. The CDR3 spells CASTLLSRYQETQYF. The CDR3 DNA reads as TGTGCCAGCACCCTACTCTCCCGTTACCAAGAGACCCAGTACTTC. Full variable domain (missing parts from reference TRBV7-6 and TRBJ2-5): GAGVSQSPRYKVTKRGQDVALRCDPISGHVSLYWYRQALGQGPEFLTYFNYEAQQDKSGLPNDRFSAERPEGSISTLTIQRTEQRDSAMYRCASTLLSRYQETQYFGPGTRLLVL.

The chain couples TRBV7-2 to TRBJ1-4; D is possibly TRBD1 (6 bases). Germline CDR1 is SGHTA and CDR2 is FQGNSA. Trimming shortened V by 5 bases and J by 8 bases, and 18 bases separated the two germline ends. The CDR3 covers 15 residues. CDR3 protein: CASSPDSGAGEKLFF. CDR3 DNA sequence: TGTGCCAGCAGCCCCGACTCAGGGGCAGGGGAAAAACTGTTTTTT.

This chain links TRBV5-6 with TRBJ2-3, with D possibly TRBD2 on 5 matching bases. The CDR3 spans 17 residues. With 1 base removed from V and 4 bases from J, the gap between germline ends came to 19 bases. The germline gives CDR1 SGHDT, CDR2 YYEEEE. In nucleotides, the CDR3 is TGTGCCAGCAGCTTGCTGCTAAGCGGAGAAGTTCCAGATACGCAGTATTTT. It is translated as CASSLLLSGEVPDTQYF. The entire variable domain, with the rest obtained from reference TRBV5-6 and TRBJ2-3, is as follows: DAGVTQSPTHLIKTRGQQVTLRCSPKSGHDTVSWYQQALGQGPQFIFQYYEEEERQRGNFPDRFSGHQFPNYSSELNVNALLLGDSALYLCASSLLLSGEVPDTQYFGPGTRLTVL.

V gene TRBV5-4 combines with J gene TRBJ2-1; 7 bases agree with TRBD2. This CDR3 has 15 amino acids. Germline V gives CDR1 SGHNT, CDR2 YYREEE (reference sequence). Trimming removed 4 bases from V and 2 bases from J; junction bases left unmatched: 6. The CDR3 sequence: CASSGRDYPYNEQFF. The CDR3 DNA follows: TGTGCCAGCAGCGGCCGGGACTACCCCTACAATGAGCAGTTCTTC.

V is TRBV7-2 and J is TRBJ2-3; no clear D. The germline V and J ends were trimmed by 3 bases and 2 bases, with 9 bases remaining between them. This CDR3 is built from 14 residues. CDR1 is SGHTA and CDR2 is FQGNSA in the germline V gene. The CDR3 loop reads CASSFNYDTDTQYF. The DNA of the CDR3 is TGTGCCAGCAGCTTTAACTACGACACAGATACGCAGTATTTT.

The genes are TRBV7-2 and TRBJ1-4; TRBD1 aligns across 7 bases. This CDR3 is 15 amino acids long. Trimming cost V 2 bases and J 8 bases; bases outside gene matches: 8. In germline, CDR1 is SGHTA, CDR2 FQGNSA. In DNA, the CDR3 is TGTGCCAGCAGCTTACAGACAGGGTTAGGGGAAAAACTGTTTTTT. The encoded protein is CASSLQTGLGEKLFF.

The rearrangement joins TRBV28 to TRBJ2-1; unclear D gene. Germline CDR1 reads MDHEN; CDR2 reads SYDVKM. V lost 5 bases and J lost 0, with 11 bases in between. CDR3 size: 15 residues. The DNA for the CDR3 is TGTGCCAGCAGTCCCTCCACGAGCTCCTACAATGAGCAGTTCTTC. Protein product: CASSPSTSSYNEQFF.

This rearrangement joins TRBV7-2 to TRBJ1-5; 8 positions agree with TRBD1. The CDR3 extends over 16 amino acids. From germline, CDR1 is SGHTA and CDR2 FQGNSA. V lost 5 bases, J lost 3 bases, and 9 bases stayed unmatched. This CDR3 is CASSPGQGRFNQPQHF. The CDR3 nucleotides read TGTGCCAGCAGCCCTGGACAGGGACGGTTCAATCAGCCCCAGCATTTT.

The rearrangement joins TRBV18 to TRBJ2-1; 9 bases agree with TRBD2. V lost 3 bases and J lost 1; bases outside the gene matches: 7. This CDR3 contains 17 residues. Germline loops: CDR1 KGHSH, CDR2 LQKENI. In DNA, the CDR3 is TGTGCCAGCTCACCTACTCTAGCGGGGCCTTCCTACAATGAGCAGTTCTTC. Encoded protein: CASSPTLAGPSYNEQFF.

The CDR3 region is CASSTGGEQPQHF. CDR3 bases: TGTGCCAGTAGCACTGGTGGGGAGCAGCCCCAGCATTTT. This chain uses TRBV19 with TRBJ1-5; unclear D gene. The CDR3 is 13 amino acids. Looked up from germline, CDR1 is LNHDA and CDR2 is SQIVND (reference sequence). Trimming took off 6 bases at V and 7 bases at J, with 13 bases between the two ends.

V and J are TRBV27 and TRBJ2-7; 7 bases align to TRBD2. This CDR3 is 15 amino acids long. Germline V gene sequence: CDR1 MNHEY, CDR2 SMNVEV (reference sequence). V shed 2 bases, J shed 2 bases, and the junction held 6 bases outside the gene matches. The CDR3 bases are TGTGCCAGCAGTTTACGTCGGACTAGAACCTACGAGCAGTACTTC. Its protein product is CASSLRRTRTYEQYF.

The chain carries TRBV2 and TRBJ2-7, with a weak D call TRBD2 (6 bases). Trimming shortened V by 0 bases and J by 0 bases, and 12 bases separated the two germline ends. Germline values: CDR1 SNHLY, CDR2 FYNNEI. This CDR3 region has 16 residues. The CDR3 is CASSEAGGVLSYEQYF. The DNA of the CDR3 is TGTGCCAGCAGTGAAGCCGGAGGGGTCCTCTCCTACGAGCAGTACTTC.

This CDR3 reads CASSLGGGGYGYTF. The DNA of the CDR3 is TGTGCCAGCAGCTTGGGAGGGGGTGGCTATGGCTACACCTTC. The rearrangement links TRBV5-5 to TRBJ1-2; maybe TRBD1 (6 bases). The CDR3 covers 14 residues. Trimming shortened V by 0 bases and J by 4 bases, and 10 bases separated the two germline ends. Germline-derived CDR1 and CDR2 are SGHKS and YYEKEE (reference sequence).

This clone was detected once. The J gene is TRBJ2-2, the V gene TRBV5-1; no clear D gene. The germline gives CDR1 SGHRS, CDR2 YFSETQ. The CDR3 consists of 14 residues. The ends were cut back, 0 bases at V and 4 bases at J, with 7 bases in the middle. The CDR3 DNA sequence: TGCGCCAGCAGCTTGGAGTTTGGCACCGGGGAGCTGTTTTTT. Its translation is CASSLEFGTGELFF.

The J gene is TRBJ1-5, the V gene TRBV6-5; D is possibly TRBD1 (6 bases). The V and J ends lost 2 bases and 4 bases respectively, with 12 bases between them. The CDR3 is made up of 15 amino acids. Germline V gene lookup returns CDR1 MNHEY and CDR2 SVGAGI. The CDR3 coding sequence is TGTGCCAGCAGTTACGTCGAGAGGGGGAATCAGCCCCAGCATTTT. This gives the protein CASSYVERGNQPQHF.